Below, 14 T cell receptor beta chains from the same sample are listed, as sequenced in a study of siplizumab effects on memory and regulatory T cells. Sequencing used immunoSEQ multiplex PCR; TCRdb keeps in-frame clones, though not all of them. In the table there are under 70,000 clones, roughly 85% of which are singletons. The material sequenced was memory CD4+ T cells sorted from blood. The source is a human donor in good health.

The chain uses TRBV5-1 and TRBJ1-4; D is unresolved. Germline CDR1 reads SGHRS; CDR2 reads YFSETQ. V dropped 4 bases and J dropped 4 bases, with 14 bases sitting between them. This CDR3 has 15 residues. For the CDR3, the DNA is TGCGCCAGCAGCACTGGACGTCTAGGTAATGAAAAACTGTTTTTT. As protein: CASSTGRLGNEKLFF.

This chain connects TRBV10-3 to TRBJ1-5; D not resolved. With 8 bases removed from V and 4 bases from J, the gap between germline ends came to 12 bases. CDR3 length: 13 amino acids. Germline CDR1 reads ENHRY; CDR2 reads SYGVKD. The CDR3 bases are TGTGCCATCCAGGCGGACGGAAATCAGCCCCAGCATTTT. Protein sequence: CAIQADGNQPQHF.

This CDR3 is CATRTASTDTQYF. The CDR3 DNA follows: TGTGCCACTCGGACAGCTAGCACAGATACGCAGTATTTT. The gene calls are TRBV27 and TRBJ2-3; tentatively, D is TRBD1 (6 bases). This CDR3 spans 13 amino acids. V was shortened by 10 bases and J by 0 bases, with 11 bases between the two germline ends. Germline lookup yields CDR1 MNHEY and CDR2 SMNVEV (reference sequence).

This clone was seen a few times. The V call is TRBV5-1, the J call TRBJ2-7; 7 bases are shared with TRBD2. V shed 4 bases, J shed 0 bases, and the junction held 4 bases outside the gene matches. The germline V gene encodes CDR1 SGHRS and CDR2 YFSETQ. The CDR3 is 14 amino acids. This CDR3 reads CASSPRDYSYEQYF. The CDR3 region has the DNA TGCGCCAGCAGCCCCCGGGACTACTCCTACGAGCAGTACTTC. The entire variable domain, with the rest obtained from reference TRBV5-1 and TRBJ2-7, is as follows: KAGVTQTPRYLIKTRGQQVTLSCSPISGHRSVSWYQQTPGQGLQFLFEYFSETQRNKGNFPGRFSGRQFSNSRSEMNVSTLELGDSALYLCASSPRDYSYEQYFGPGTRLTVT.

The chain uses TRBV28 and TRBJ1-2; weak D call: TRBD1 (5 bases). Germline V gene sequence: CDR1 MDHEN, CDR2 SYDVKM. CDR3 length equals 12 residues. Trimming took 3 bases from V and 7 from J, leaving 9 bases between them. The CDR3 is CASSFYRSGYTF. Here the CDR3 DNA reads TGTGCCAGCAGTTTTTACAGGTCTGGCTACACCTTC.

The chain recombines TRBV5-1 with TRBJ2-1; D is undetermined. Per germline, CDR1 SGHRS and CDR2 YFSETQ. This CDR3 is 13 amino acids long. Between the trimmed V and J ends, which lost 0 bases and 4 bases, there was a span of 5 bases. The CDR3 loop reads CASSLALYNEQFF. The CDR3 nucleotides read TGCGCCAGCAGCTTGGCCCTGTACAATGAGCAGTTCTTC. The variable domain in full, completed from reference TRBV5-1 and TRBJ2-1, reads KAGVTQTPRYLIKTRGQQVTLSCSPISGHRSVSWYQQTPGQGLQFLFEYFSETQRNKGNFPGRFSGRQFSNSRSEMNVSTLELGDSALYLCASSLALYNEQFFGPGTRLTVL.

This rearrangement joins TRBV2 to TRBJ1-1; TRBD1 might be the D (5 bases). This CDR3 comprises 13 residues. Trimming removed 6 bases from V and 2 bases from J, with 10 bases in between. Germline CDR1 reads SNHLY; CDR2 reads FYNNEI. The CDR3 reads CASRRGTNTEAFF. Written as DNA, the CDR3 is TGTGCCAGCAGGCGGGGCACAAACACTGAAGCTTTCTTT.

The chain has TRBV10-1 and TRBJ2-2, with D tentatively TRBD2 (6 bases). Germline CDR1 WNHNN, CDR2 SYGVQD (reference sequence). Trimming cost V 1 base and J 4 bases, with 10 bases left between them. CDR3 length: 15 amino acids. The CDR3 here is CASSEFRGFTGELFF. In DNA, the CDR3 is TGCGCCAGCAGTGAGTTTCGGGGGTTCACCGGGGAGCTGTTTTTT.

This rearrangement joins TRBV7-2 to TRBJ1-2; TRBD1 matches 7 bases. The CDR3 spans 15 residues. From germline, CDR1 is SGHTA and CDR2 FQGNSA. V was clipped by 4 bases and J by 5 bases; unmatched bases: 10. CDR3 loop: CASSSPGQSLYGYTF. The CDR3 DNA is TGTGCCAGCAGCTCACCGGGACAGTCCTTATATGGCTACACCTTC.

V gene TRBV6-6 combines with J gene TRBJ1-2; D gene uncertain. CDR1 MNHNY and CDR2 SVGAGI come from the germline V gene (reference sequence). V lost 4 bases and J 4 bases, leaving 10 bases between the germline ends. There are 13 residues in the CDR3. The CDR3 nucleotides read TGTGCCAGCAGTTCGGAGGGAACCTATGGCTACACCTTC. Protein: CASSSEGTYGYTF.

The CDR3 reads CASSPSPDRDQPQHF. In nucleotides, the CDR3 is TGTGCCAGCTCACCTTCTCCGGACAGGGATCAGCCCCAGCATTTT. The chain combines TRBV18 with TRBJ1-5; 8 bases fit TRBD1. V shed 3 bases and J 5 bases; nucleotides not matched to a gene: 6. The CDR3 runs 15 residues. CDR1 is KGHSH and CDR2 is LQKENI in the germline V gene.

The genes are TRBV27 and TRBJ1-5, with 11 bases that match TRBD1. Germline V CDR1 and CDR2: MNHEY, SMNVEV (reference sequence). CDR3 length: 14 residues. After removal of 6 bases from V and 6 bases from J, the junction contained 4 bases not matched to a gene. The CDR3 reads CASRGTGGGQPQHF. The CDR3 region has the DNA TGTGCCAGCAGGGGGACAGGGGGAGGTCAGCCCCAGCATTTT.

V usage is TRBV19 and J usage is TRBJ1-2, with 7 bases fitting TRBD1. Unmatched junction bases numbered 8, after V lost 7 bases and J lost 3 bases. The germline V gene encodes CDR1 LNHDA and CDR2 SQIVND (reference sequence). The CDR3 has 14 residues. CDR3 bases: TGTGCCAGTATTAAGACAGGGCTGGACTATGGCTACACCTTC. This translates into CASIKTGLDYGYTF.

The chain employs TRBV5-1 and TRBJ2-7, with no clear D. V lost 4 bases and J 0 bases, leaving 5 bases between the germline ends. The CDR3 is made up of 12 amino acids. Germline V gene data show CDR1 as SGHRS and CDR2 as YFSETQ. The chain's CDR3 is CASSLSSYEQYF. DNA of the CDR3: TGCGCCAGCAGCCTAAGCTCCTACGAGCAGTACTTC.